Given below is one TCR beta chain in context. Per the authors' pipeline: Amplified reference gene primers provided the basis for estimating nucleated cell counts. The table came from immunoSEQ multiplex PCR; TCRdb's copy has only in-frame clones and leaves some out. For V, J and clone size, that table is used; D and trimming come from the DNA. Among fewer than 250,000 clones listed, under 85% were seen once. The data originate from a study of blood T cell repertoires in COVID-19. For the study at large: The study drew acute and convalescent COVID-19 samples from the United States, Italy and Spain. T cells, B-cell-depleted T cells, or PBMCs provided the cDNA or gDNA that served as material.

Germline V gene lookup returns CDR1 SGHRS and CDR2 YFSETQ. CDR3 length: 14 residues. Germline trimming cut 1 base from V and 5 bases from J; bases unmatched to any gene: 5. The chain carries TRBV5-1 and TRBJ2-7; the match to TRBD2 covers 8 bases. This clonotype originated in a human donor in a cohort sampled during active COVID-19. The sequencing sample was made of peripheral blood. The CDR3 reads CASSLLSGSNEQYF. For the CDR3, the DNA is TGCGCCAGCAGCTTGTTGAGCGGGAGTAACGAGCAGTACTTC.